The 4 T cell receptor beta chains listed next were all sequenced from one sample in a study of tumor-infiltrating lymphocytes in oesophageal squamous cell carcinoma (dated by TCRdb to the mid-2010s). The library was prepared using PCR. Sequencing took place on an Illumina HiSeq 2000. TCRdb cleaned the public reads at Q25 with fastp, built clones with MiXCR and kept in-frame beta chains. One record per CDR3 amino acid sequence lists the most common genes and DNA. Counted in this sample were about 18,000 distinct CDR3 sequences; approximately 39% of them appeared once. The ten largest clones represent roughly a sixth of the sample. The sequenced material came from normal esophageal tissue next to the tumor. These receptors were taken from a female donor with esophageal squamous cell carcinoma.

The chain couples TRBV7-4 to TRBJ2-5; D is perhaps TRBD2 (6 bases). The DNA end is a closer match to TRBJ2-7, so the J assignment may be wrong. The CDR3 is 18 residues long. Germline CDR1 SGHVT, CDR2 SQSDAQ. Here the CDR3 DNA reads TGTGCCAGCAGCCTACGAGGTGGTCGGGAGTACCAAAACTACGAGCAGTACTTC. Translation gives CASSLRGGREYQNYEQYF.

The chain joins TRBV30 to TRBJ2-5, with D possibly called TRBD1 or TRBD2 (5 bases each). The DNA end is a closer match to TRBJ2-1, so the J assignment may be wrong. Germline V lookup: CDR1 GTSNPN, CDR2 SVGIG (reference sequence). The length of the CDR3 is 13 residues. The CDR3 protein is CAWSVGWGNEQFF. The CDR3 region has the DNA TGTGCCTGGAGTGTAGGTTGGGGGAATGAGCAGTTCTTC.

This clonotype was recorded many times. V and J are TRBV28 and TRBJ2-1, with 7 nucleotides matching TRBD2. The CDR3 totals 15 residues. Germline V CDR1 and CDR2: MDHEN, SYDVKM. V lost 6 bases, J lost 7 bases, and 12 bases stayed unmatched. CDR3: CASRKLGGGGNEQFF. CDR3 coding DNA: TGTGCCAGCAGAAAACTCGGTGGCGGGGGTAATGAGCAGTTCTTC. The variable domain in full, with the rest retrieved from reference TRBV28 and TRBJ2-1, is DVKVTQSSRYLVKRTGEKVFLECVQDMDHENMFWYRQDPGLGLRLIYFSYDVKMKEKGDIPEGYSVSREKKERFSLILESASTNQTSMYLCASRKLGGGGNEQFFGPGTRLTVL.

The CDR3 sequence is CASSINRNYGYTF. The CDR3 DNA follows: TGTGCCAGCAGCATCAATCGGAACTATGGCTACACCTTC. This chain links TRBV7-2 with TRBJ1-2, with D unresolved. The CDR3 has 13 residues. V dropped 5 bases and J dropped 2 bases, with 9 bases sitting between them. Per the germline V gene, CDR1 is SGHTA and CDR2 is FQGNSA.